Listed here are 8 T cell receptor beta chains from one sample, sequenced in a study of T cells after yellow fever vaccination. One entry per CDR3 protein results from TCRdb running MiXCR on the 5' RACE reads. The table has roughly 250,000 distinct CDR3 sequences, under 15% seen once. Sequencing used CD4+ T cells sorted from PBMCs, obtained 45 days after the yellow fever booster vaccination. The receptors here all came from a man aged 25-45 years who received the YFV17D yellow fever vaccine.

This CDR3 reads CASSQGDLYEQYF. In DNA, the CDR3 is TGTGCCAGCAGCCAAGGGGACCTCTACGAGCAGTACTTC. This sequence joins TRBV3-1 and TRBJ2-7; the D call may be TRBD1 or TRBD2 (5 bases each). The CDR3 covers 13 residues. CDR1 LGHDT and CDR2 YNNKEL come from the germline V gene (reference sequence). Trimming took 1 base from V and 3 from J, leaving 7 bases between them.

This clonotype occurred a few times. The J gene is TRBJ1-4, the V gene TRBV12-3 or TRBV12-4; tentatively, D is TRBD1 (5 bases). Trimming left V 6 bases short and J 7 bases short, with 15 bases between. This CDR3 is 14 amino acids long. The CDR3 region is CASSRARGAEKLFF. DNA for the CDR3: TGTGCCAGCAGCCGCGCGAGGGGTGCTGAAAAACTGTTTTTT.

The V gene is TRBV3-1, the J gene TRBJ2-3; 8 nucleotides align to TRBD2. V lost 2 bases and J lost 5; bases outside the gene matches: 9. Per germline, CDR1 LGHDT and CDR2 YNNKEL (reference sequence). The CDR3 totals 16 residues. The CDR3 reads CASSQTSGSTQDTQYF. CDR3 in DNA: TGTGCCAGCAGCCAAACTAGCGGCTCAACCCAAGATACGCAGTATTTT.

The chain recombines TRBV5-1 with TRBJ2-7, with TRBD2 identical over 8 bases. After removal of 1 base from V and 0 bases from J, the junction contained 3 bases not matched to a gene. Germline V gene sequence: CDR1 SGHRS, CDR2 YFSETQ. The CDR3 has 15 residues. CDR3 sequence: CASSLRAGVSYEQYF. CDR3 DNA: TGCGCCAGCAGCTTGCGAGCGGGAGTCTCCTACGAGCAGTACTTC.

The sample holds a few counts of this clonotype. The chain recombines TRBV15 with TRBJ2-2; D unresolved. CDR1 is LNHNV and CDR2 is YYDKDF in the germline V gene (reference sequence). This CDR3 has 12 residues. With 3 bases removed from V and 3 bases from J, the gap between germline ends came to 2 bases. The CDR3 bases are TGTGCCACCAGCAGTTACACCGGGGAGCTGTTTTTT. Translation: CATSSYTGELFF.

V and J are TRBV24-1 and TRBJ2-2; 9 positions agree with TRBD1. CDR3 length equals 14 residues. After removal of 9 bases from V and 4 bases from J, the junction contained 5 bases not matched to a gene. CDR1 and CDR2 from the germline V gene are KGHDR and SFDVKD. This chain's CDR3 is CATSGTGSTGELFF. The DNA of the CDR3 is TGTGCCACCTCCGGGACAGGGAGCACCGGGGAGCTGTTTTTT.

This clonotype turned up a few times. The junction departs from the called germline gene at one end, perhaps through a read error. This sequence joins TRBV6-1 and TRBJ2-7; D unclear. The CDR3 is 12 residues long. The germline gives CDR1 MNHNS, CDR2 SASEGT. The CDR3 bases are TGTGCCAGCAGGGAAGGTTTCCACGAGCAGTACTTC. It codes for CASREGFHEQYF.

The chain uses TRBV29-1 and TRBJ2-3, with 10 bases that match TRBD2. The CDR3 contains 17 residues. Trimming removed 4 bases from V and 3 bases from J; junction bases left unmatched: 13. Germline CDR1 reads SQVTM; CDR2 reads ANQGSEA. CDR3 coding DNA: TGCAGCGTTGGGGCTAGCGGGAGCGGAGGAGGAACAGATACGCAGTATTTT. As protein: CSVGASGSGGGTDTQYF.